Presented here are 19 T cell receptor beta chains from one specimen sequenced in a study of breast tumors, draining lymph nodes, adjacent tissues. The lymph nodes were axillary draining lymph nodes from breast cancer patients. MiXCR, run by TCRdb on the multiplex PCR reads, gives a single entry per CDR3 protein. The sample lists roughly 130,000 distinct CDR3 sequences, 30% to 35% occurring once. The sample consisted of axillary lymph node tissue. Every receptor here comes from a female donor with breast cancer. Some clones in this sample may be carry-over from other donors' samples.

This clonotype was seen many times. V usage is TRBV6-1 and J usage is TRBJ1-5; possible D gene TRBD1, 6 bases. The CDR3 runs 16 residues. Between the trimmed V and J ends, which lost 3 bases and 2 bases, there was a span of 14 bases. In germline, CDR1 is MNHNS, CDR2 SASEGT. This CDR3 is CASSESWGRGNQPQHF. The CDR3 DNA sequence: TGTGCCAGCAGTGAGTCATGGGGGCGCGGCAATCAGCCCCAGCATTTT.

Notes on this clonotype: A single base separates this from a much larger clone, so it may be a read error. Since the CDR3 does not end with the conserved phenylalanine or tryptophan, this likely comes from a read error. V usage is TRBV19 and J usage is TRBJ2-6; a possible D gene is TRBD1 (5 bases). Trimming pared 6 bases from V and 2 bases from J, leaving 14 bases between. There are 16 residues in the CDR3. CDR1 and CDR2 from the germline V gene are LNHDA and SQIVND (reference sequence). The CDR3 region is CASRPGLGTGANVLTS. CDR3 bases: TGTGCCAGTAGACCAGGGCTGGGTACTGGGGCCAACGTCCTGACTTCC.

The genes are TRBV18 and TRBJ1-1; no clear D. Germline-derived CDR1 and CDR2 are KGHSH and LQKENI. V was clipped by 3 bases and J by 8 bases, with 16 bases between them. The CDR3 is 14 amino acids. CDR3 bases: TGTGCCAGCTCACCGGCAAACCCGAGTGGAGAAGCTTTCTTT. Its translation is CASSPANPSGEAFF.

This clonotype was observed many times. V gene TRBV20-1 combines with J gene TRBJ1-2; D is unclear. Germline V gives CDR1 DFQATT, CDR2 SNEGSKA (reference sequence). This CDR3 contains 11 residues. The V and J ends lost 6 bases and 7 bases respectively, with 12 bases between them. CDR3 protein: CSAPTRPGYTF. For the CDR3, the DNA is TGCAGTGCACCCACAAGACCTGGCTACACCTTC.

In this sample, this clonotype turned up many times. V and J are TRBV7-2 and TRBJ1-2; no clear D gene. The CDR3 consists of 13 residues. Per germline, CDR1 SGHTA and CDR2 FQGNSA. V was shortened by 1 base and J by 7 bases, with 10 bases between the two germline ends. CDR3 loop: CASSLVEGAGYTF. Here the CDR3 DNA reads TGTGCCAGCAGCTTAGTGGAAGGTGCTGGCTACACCTTC.

This clonotype has only a few counts. Possible read error: a much larger clone is one base away. This chain links TRBV5-4 with TRBJ1-2; D is perhaps TRBD1 (5 bases). Trimming cost V 5 bases and J 5 bases, with 16 bases left between them. This CDR3 region has 14 residues. Germline CDR1 reads SGHNT; CDR2 reads YYREEE (reference sequence). The CDR3 loop reads CASSSIGAVYGYTF. The CDR3 DNA sequence: TGTGCCAGCAGTTCAATCGGGGCCGTTTATGGCTACACCTTC.

This clonotype was counted many times. Since a much larger clone is just one base distant, this may be a read error. The chain couples TRBV20-1 to TRBJ1-6; D is uncertain. Trimming left V 6 bases short and J 18 bases short, with 21 bases between. Germline CDR1 reads DFQATT; CDR2 reads SNEGSKA (reference sequence). The CDR3 is 12 residues long. CDR3 DNA sequence: TGCAGTGCCCCTGACATCGCGGCGGCCCCCCACTTT. Translation: CSAPDIAAAPHF.

This clonotype appeared many times. The V call is TRBV6-2 or TRBV6-3, the J call TRBJ1-2; the D gene is possibly TRBD1 (6 bases). V was pared by 4 bases and J by 7 bases, with 16 bases between. The CDR3 runs to 14 residues. CDR1 and CDR2 (germline): MNHEY, SVGEGT. The CDR3 nucleotides read TGTGCCAGCAGTTTCACCGACAGGAATGGTGGCTACACCTTC. It codes for CASSFTDRNGGYTF.

The sample holds many counts of this clonotype. This chain connects TRBV5-1 to TRBJ2-5; D remains ambiguous. Germline CDR1 SGHRS, CDR2 YFSETQ. V lost 3 bases and J 0 bases, leaving 9 bases between the germline ends. The CDR3 is 14 residues long. CDR3 region: CASSSSPDQETQYF. The CDR3 bases are TGCGCCAGCAGCTCGTCCCCGGACCAAGAGACCCAGTACTTC. The full variable domain, rest sourced from reference TRBV5-1 and TRBJ2-5, is KAGVTQTPRYLIKTRGQQVTLSCSPISGHRSVSWYQQTPGQGLQFLFEYFSETQRNKGNFPGRFSGRQFSNSRSEMNVSTLELGDSALYLCASSSSPDQETQYFGPGTRLLVL.

Details on this clonotype: One end of the junction fails to match germline, which may point to a read error. The chain links TRBV20-1 to TRBJ2-4, with D unclear. This CDR3 spans 14 amino acids. The germline CDR1 and CDR2 sequences are DFQATT and SNEGSKA (reference sequence). In nucleotides, the CDR3 is TGCAGTGCCAGACACCCAGGATCGAAAACCATTCAGTACTTC. This gives the protein CSARHPGSKTIQYF.

This chain joins TRBV14 and TRBJ2-1, with 12 bases identical to TRBD2. The germline gives CDR1 SGHDN, CDR2 FVKESK. This CDR3 is built from 15 residues. V lost 3 bases, J lost 7 bases, and 4 bases stayed unmatched. Written as DNA, the CDR3 is TGTGCCAGCAGCCACGGACTAGCGGGAAGAAATGAGCAGTTCTTC. Translating it yields CASSHGLAGRNEQFF.

The sample holds many counts of this clonotype. DNA for the CDR3: TGTGCCAGCAGTTACTCGGGGCCGGCTTCATATAATTCACCCCTCCACTTT. It is translated as CASSYSGPASYNSPLHF. The chain is built from TRBV6-5 and TRBJ1-6; perhaps TRBD1 as D (5 bases). The germline V gene has CDR1 MNHEY and CDR2 SVGAGI. V was pared by 0 bases and J by 4 bases, with 13 bases between. This CDR3 contains 17 residues.

As to this clonotype: A single base separates this from a much larger clone, so it may be a read error. The chain couples TRBV20-1 to TRBJ1-5, with D hard to call. Germline CDR1 reads DFQATT; CDR2 reads SNEGSKA (reference sequence). This CDR3 contains 15 residues. In DNA form, the CDR3 reads TGCAGTGCTAGAGATGGAGGGAAAAGCACTCAGCCCCAGCATTTT. Its translation: CSARDGGKSTQPQHF.

Concerning this clonotype: One junction end disagrees with the germline gene, perhaps due to a read error. The chain links TRBV2 to TRBJ1-6; 7 nucleotides line up with TRBD1. Germline loops: CDR1 SNHLY, CDR2 FYNNEI. This CDR3 contains 17 residues. This CDR3 reads CASSVTETGNYNSPLHF. The CDR3 nucleotides are TGCGCCAGCAGTGTTACCGAGACAGGGAATTATAATTCACCCCTCCACTTT. Full variable domain (outside the CDR3, taken from reference TRBV2 and TRBJ1-6): EPEVTQTPSHQVTQMGQEVILRCVPISNHLYFYWYRQILGQKVEFLVSFYNNEISEKSEIFDDQFSVERPDGSNFTLKIRSTKLEDSAMYFCASSVTETGNYNSPLHFGNGTRLTVT.

This clonotype was seen ten or more times. The chain uses TRBV7-2 and TRBJ2-3; no firm D call. V dropped 5 bases and J dropped 5 bases, with 20 bases sitting between them. Germline CDR1 SGHTA, CDR2 FQGNSA. The CDR3 is 16 amino acids. Here the CDR3 reads CASSPAAWARQDTQYF. DNA of the CDR3: TGTGCCAGCAGCCCCGCGGCCTGGGCCCGGCAAGATACGCAGTATTTT.

This clonotype was recorded once. The V call is TRBV20-1, the J call TRBJ2-7, with D maybe TRBD2 (5 bases). The CDR3 is 11 amino acids. The germline V gene encodes CDR1 DFQATT and CDR2 SNEGSKA (reference sequence). Trimming left V 8 bases short and J 3 bases short, with 11 bases between. The CDR3 coding sequence is TGCAGTTACGAGCGGTACTACGAGCAGTACTTC. It encodes CSYERYYEQYF.

The sample holds many counts of this clonotype. This chain connects TRBV5-4 to TRBJ1-2, with unresolved D. In germline, CDR1 is SGHNT, CDR2 YYREEE (reference sequence). The V end was cut by 4 bases, the J end by 7 bases, with 20 bases between. The CDR3 extends over 15 amino acids. CDR3 residues: CASSTSRSRVSGYTF. CDR3 nucleotide sequence: TGTGCCAGCAGCACCTCGCGCTCCCGGGTTTCTGGCTACACCTTC. Based on the CDR3 plus reference TRBV5-4 and TRBJ1-2, the full variable domain is ETGVTQSPTHLIKTRGQQVTLRCSSQSGHNTVSWYQQALGQGPQFIFQYYREEENGRGNFPPRFSGLQFPNYSSELNVNALELDDSALYLCASSTSRSRVSGYTFGSGTRLTVV.

As concerns this clonotype: Being one base from a much bigger clone, this may be a read error. The chain has TRBV12-3 or TRBV12-4 and TRBJ2-3; D unclear. Gene TRBJ1-5 matches the end of the DNA better, so the J call may be wrong. The CDR3 covers 12 residues. CDR3 residues: CASSPHRDTQHF. CDR3 bases: TGTGCCAGCAGTCCCCACAGAGATACGCAGCATTTT.

The chain joins TRBV7-2 to TRBJ1-3; D call uncertain. In germline, CDR1 is SGHTA, CDR2 FQGNSA. The CDR3 extends over 17 amino acids. V was pared by 3 bases and J by 0 bases, with 15 bases between. The CDR3 here is CASSLAPRQGSGNTIYF. In DNA form, the CDR3 reads TGTGCCAGCAGCTTGGCCCCCAGGCAAGGCTCTGGAAACACCATATATTTT.